This T cell receptor (beta chain) came from a study of T cells after yellow fever vaccination. Whole-study results and caveats: Some clonotypes, a small share, were shared between CD4 and CD8 compartments. Contaminants from the bulk population, in the form of abundant clonotypes, could be found in FACS-sorted repertoires.

The germline CDR1 and CDR2 sequences are MNHEY and SVGEGT. With 6 bases clipped from V and 2 bases from J, the junction kept 3 bases outside the gene matches. The CDR3 has 14 residues. One entry per CDR3 protein, called by TCRdb with MiXCR from the 5' RACE reads. The sample has some 300,000 distinct CDR3 sequences, around 9.3% seen once. The table lists this clonotype with a few counts. As yet, its antigen is unknown. This TCR was recovered from a man aged 18 to 29 who received the YFV17D yellow fever vaccine. This specimen consisted of CD4+ T cells sorted from PBMCs, obtained 5 days after the yellow fever booster vaccination. The gene calls are TRBV6-2 or TRBV6-3 and TRBJ1-2; 10 bases line up with TRBD1. Here the CDR3 reads CASSRQGANYGYTF. Here the CDR3 DNA reads TGTGCCAGCAGCAGACAGGGGGCGAACTATGGCTACACCTTC.